This T cell receptor beta chain was recorded in a study of blood T cell repertoires in COVID-19 (TCRdb year 2020). A note on the overall study: Samples covering the acute and convalescent phases of COVID-19 were provided by collaborators in the United States, Italy and Spain. The prospective study material was composed of cDNA or gDNA derived from T cells, B-cell-depleted T cells, or PBMCs. A de-identified subject ID, COVID-19 status, age in years and sex were almost always included in the sample metadata. The dataset comprised deeply sampled blood TCRbeta repertoires from subjects exposed to, actively infected with, or recovered from COVID-19. Where available, HLA class I and class II types were taken from metadata supplied by the sample provider and were not determined by assay-based typing. The samples were drawn from the first 160 participants of the ongoing ImmuneRACE study and from 950 to 1,500 subjects provided by 6 global collaborators. The repertoires were released in a freely available public database meant as a resource for research on the immune response to SARS-CoV-2.

Collaborating institutions collected whole blood in K2EDTA tubes following their own protocols. For TCRbeta analysis, collaborators shipped samples as frozen whole blood, isolated PBMCs, or DNA extracted from either of those sample types. Counted from cysteine to phenylalanine, this CDR3 has 12 amino acids. Only the CDR3 part of the read is kept: 36 bases, read in frame from the first base. CDR1 and CDR2, looked up from the germline V gene (reference sequence), are LNHDA and SQIVND. The junction shows trimming of 6 bases on V and 0 bases on J, plus 3 bases between the germline ends. For this clone: Its antigen is still unknown. One base away there is no much larger clone; base qualities are not given.

Paper-wide results and their limitations: The quantity of clinical and demographic metadata differed by source and by participant and was supplied without curation.

TCRbeta CDR3 regions were amplified from genomic DNA by means of the immunoSEQ Assay, a bias-controlled multiplex PCR. As for the authors' bioinformatics: Nucleated cell counts per sample were estimated from amplification of reference gene primers within the assay. To quantify the absolute abundance of each unique TCRbeta CDR3 rearrangement, sequence reads were collapsed and filtered. Productive Simpson clonality was computed per sample as the square root of Simpson's diversity index over productive rearrangements. The table comes from immuneACCESS by way of TCRdb, which keeps in-frame sequences with V and J called. Part of the clones is missing from these tables; in studies checked, under half for an unresolved V gene and the rest for unknown reasons. V, J and clone size derive from that table, while D and trimming were established from the DNA sequence. For this sample the table gives roughly 160,000 clones, of which around 74% were detected only once. The top ten hold 2.5% to 3% of the sample.

The sequence joins TRBV19 to TRBJ1-3, with no confident D gene call. Sequencing input: peripheral blood. The sequence was obtained from a woman of 80 years or more with acute or convalescent COVID-19. At the DNA level, the sequence is TGTGCCAGTAGGAGCTCTGGAAACACCATATATTTT. This gives the protein CASRSSGNTIYF.